This T cell receptor (beta chain) was identified in a study of Ad26.COV2.S vaccination and SARS-CoV-2 variants. Regarding treatment: 15 to 20 received Ad26.COV2.S at low or high dose, single or two shots; 5 received placebo; per-sample allocation not given. The study sampled participants on day 63 after the first vaccine or placebo injection. Generated by immunoSEQ multiplex PCR, the TCRdb table keeps only in-frame clones and is missing some. The sample yields approximately 280,000 clones, 80% to 90% seen once. From germline, CDR1 is LGHNT and CDR2 FRNRAP. CDR3 size: 14 residues. The ends were cut back, 2 bases at V and 7 bases at J, with 11 bases in the middle.

The clonotype was recovered from a person between 18 and 65 years old who received the Ad26.COV2.S COVID-19 vaccine or a placebo. The sequences come from peripheral blood, collected in a trial of Ad26.COV2.S vaccine versus placebo. The chain recombines TRBV12-5 with TRBJ2-2; D call uncertain. CDR3 in DNA: TGTGCTAGTGGTTTGACTATAGCCAACGGGGAGCTGTTTTTT. The encoded protein is CASGLTIANGELFF.